Each of the 24 T cell receptor beta chains below was sequenced from the same sample in a study of T cells in Graves' hyperthyroidism and ophthalmopathy. There were TCR beta CDR3 regions amplified from RNA transcripts. HTBI primers drove first-round RT-PCR of the TCR CDR3. TCRdb ran MiXCR on the multiplex PCR reads and lists one entry per CDR3 protein. The sample records a few hundred thousand distinct CDR3 sequences, approximately 15% being singletons. The sample was blood. The receptors were gathered from a woman aged 18 to 35 with Graves' hyperthyroidism.

The sample holds a few counts of this clonotype. The chain uses TRBV5-1 and TRBJ1-3, with D possibly matching TRBD1 (5 bases). The CDR3 extends over 12 amino acids. The V and J ends lost 4 bases and 8 bases respectively, with 10 bases between them. The germline V gene has CDR1 SGHRS and CDR2 YFSETQ. The CDR3 here is CASSGAKDTIYF. CDR3 coding DNA: TGCGCCAGCAGCGGGGCCAAGGACACCATATATTTT.

This clonotype has at least ten counts. The genes are TRBV11-2 and TRBJ2-3, with D perhaps TRBD1 or TRBD2 (7 bases each). V lost 5 bases, J lost 1 base, and 13 bases lay in between. This CDR3 has 15 residues. Germline loops: CDR1 SGHAT, CDR2 FQNNGV. CDR3 in amino acids: CASSQGGLRTDTQYF. CDR3 in DNA: TGTGCCAGCAGCCAGGGGGGGCTTCGCACAGATACGCAGTATTTT.

This clonotype was picked up a small number of times. The V gene is TRBV4-1, the J gene TRBJ2-1, with 9 bases identical to TRBD2. V lost 5 bases to trimming and J lost 8 bases; unmatched junction nucleotides: 19. CDR1 and CDR2 from the germline V gene are MGHRA and YSYEKL. CDR3 length: 18 amino acids. CDR3 bases: TGCGCCAGCAGCTCCTATGCGGGCCTAGCGGGAATTGAGGATGAGCAGTTCTTC. It encodes CASSSYAGLAGIEDEQFF.

This clonotype was observed at least ten times. A read error may account for a junction end that differs from germline. CDR3 nucleotides: TGTACCAGCAGTTACGGGCGAGAGACCCAGTACTTC. Its protein is CTSSYGRETQYF. V usage is TRBV6-5 and J usage is TRBJ2-5; D is uncertain. This CDR3 contains 12 residues. Germline V gives CDR1 MNHEY, CDR2 SVGAGI.

This clonotype was recorded at least ten times. V is TRBV12-3 or TRBV12-4 and J is TRBJ1-5; maybe TRBD1 (6 bases). CDR3 size: 14 residues. V was trimmed by 3 bases and J by 6 bases, leaving 12 bases between them. Here the CDR3 DNA reads TGTGCCAGCAGTTTGATTCAGGGGTCTCAGCCCCAGCATTTT. It yields the protein CASSLIQGSQPQHF.

Only a few counts were recorded for this clonotype. This sequence joins TRBV3-1 and TRBJ1-1; D gene unclear. Per the germline V gene, CDR1 is LGHDT and CDR2 is YNNKEL (reference sequence). The CDR3 is 14 residues long. The germline V and J ends were trimmed by 5 bases and 0 bases, with 10 bases remaining between them. The CDR3 DNA is TGTGCCAGCAGCGAGGCCGCCATGAACACTGAAGCTTTCTTT. Encoded protein: CASSEAAMNTEAFF.

This chain links TRBV20-1 with TRBJ2-5, with 9 bases identical to TRBD2. Germline CDR1 reads DFQATT; CDR2 reads SNEGSKA (reference sequence). V lost 2 bases to trimming and J lost 5 bases; unmatched junction nucleotides: 15. This CDR3 comprises 17 residues. The CDR3 sequence is CSARSGTSRPGVETQYF. The CDR3 coding sequence is TGCAGTGCTAGAAGCGGGACTAGCCGCCCCGGGGTGGAGACCCAGTACTTC.

In its sample, this clonotype was seen many times. The chain has TRBV19 and TRBJ1-1; 10 bases match TRBD1. In germline, CDR1 is LNHDA, CDR2 SQIVND (reference sequence). This CDR3 is built from 14 residues. J lost 4 bases, V lost 5 bases, and 4 bases had no gene match. This CDR3 is CASSRQGAITEAFF. The CDR3 nucleotides read TGTGCCAGTAGTCGACAGGGGGCGATCACTGAAGCTTTCTTT.

A remark on this clonotype: A read error may produce the germline difference seen at one junction end. The chain carries TRBV12-3 or TRBV12-4 and TRBJ1-4, with D hard to call. This CDR3 spans 13 amino acids. Here the CDR3 DNA reads TGTGCCAACAGTTTATCCCTCAATGAAAAACTGTTTTTT. It specifies CANSLSLNEKLFF.

This clonotype was recorded a few times. The chain has TRBV4-1 and TRBJ1-1; unclear D gene. CDR3 size: 11 residues. Germline V CDR1 and CDR2: MGHRA, YSYEKL. The V end lost 8 bases, the J end lost 2 bases, and 6 bases lay between the germline ends. The CDR3 coding sequence is TGCGCCAGCGGGCATAACACTGAAGCTTTCTTT. Translated, it gives CASGHNTEAFF.

Concerning this clonotype itself: The junction and the germline gene differ at one end; a read error may be behind it. The rearrangement links TRBV20-1 to TRBJ2-1, with D unresolved. CDR1 DFQATT and CDR2 SNEGSKA come from the germline V gene (reference sequence). This CDR3 spans 14 amino acids. CDR3 DNA sequence: TGCAGTGCTAGTGCCTCCATCTCCTACAATGATCAGTTCTTC. As protein: CSASASISYNDQFF.

This clonotype has at least ten counts. The chain links TRBV20-1 to TRBJ1-1, with a tentative D call TRBD1 (5 bases). V was cut by 4 bases and J by 0 bases, with 12 bases left in between. Germline CDR1 and CDR2: DFQATT and SNEGSKA (reference sequence). This CDR3 region has 14 residues. CDR3 DNA: TGCAGTGCTATAGCCACAGGACTGAACACTGAAGCTTTCTTT. Translation: CSAIATGLNTEAFF.

This clonotype has a count of ten or more. The chain couples TRBV5-1 to TRBJ2-1; 10 bases are shared with TRBD2. CDR1 and CDR2 (germline): SGHRS, YFSETQ. There are 16 residues in the CDR3. J lost 6 bases, V lost 0 bases, and 6 bases had no gene match. The CDR3 region has the DNA TGCGCCAGCAGCTTGGCCCTAGCGGGAGAACTCAATGAGCAGTTCTTC. Amino acids: CASSLALAGELNEQFF. The entire variable domain, with the rest obtained from reference TRBV5-1 and TRBJ2-1, is as follows: KAGVTQTPRYLIKTRGQQVTLSCSPISGHRSVSWYQQTPGQGLQFLFEYFSETQRNKGNFPGRFSGRQFSNSRSEMNVSTLELGDSALYLCASSLALAGELNEQFFGPGTRLTVL.

J is TRBJ2-7 and V is TRBV20-1, with a weak D call TRBD1 (6 bases). Trimming took off 0 bases at V and 1 base at J, with 13 bases between the two ends. The CDR3 has 15 residues. Germline V gives CDR1 DFQATT, CDR2 SNEGSKA (reference sequence). The CDR3 loop reads CSARDGLGGSYEQYV. The CDR3 DNA is TGCAGTGCTAGAGACGGCTTAGGGGGATCCTACGAGCAGTACGTC.

The chain employs TRBV20-1 and TRBJ1-1; TRBD1 might be the D (6 bases). Germline values: CDR1 DFQATT, CDR2 SNEGSKA (reference sequence). CDR3 length equals 14 residues. V gave up 5 bases and J gave up 6 bases, with 19 bases separating them. The CDR3 region is CSADPPPGQAEAFF. The CDR3 DNA is TGCAGTGCTGACCCGCCCCCGGGACAAGCTGAAGCTTTCTTT.

This clonotype was detected ten times or more. The CDR3 loop reads CASNNGDYYEQYV. In nucleotides, the CDR3 is TGTGCCAGCAATAACGGAGACTACTACGAGCAGTACGTC. The V gene is TRBV2, the J gene TRBJ2-7; a weak D match, TRBD2 (5 bases). CDR1 is SNHLY, CDR2 FYNNEI, per germline. The ends were cut back, 7 bases at V and 3 bases at J, with 13 bases in the middle. The CDR3 runs 13 residues.

The table lists this clonotype with many counts. The chain combines TRBV12-3 or TRBV12-4 with TRBJ2-5, with 7 bases that match TRBD2. V lost 5 bases, J lost 5 bases, and 8 bases stayed unmatched. This CDR3 has 14 amino acids. Written as DNA, the CDR3 is TGTGCCAGCAGTCGATCAGGGAGGGCCGAGACCCAGTACTTC. This sequence encodes CASSRSGRAETQYF.

This clonotype appeared many times. The chain employs TRBV29-1 and TRBJ1-1; 8 bases are a match to TRBD1. The ends lost 5 bases at V and 1 base at J; junction bases unmatched: 3. CDR1 and CDR2 (germline): SQVTM, ANQGSEA. The CDR3 spans 13 residues. DNA of the CDR3: TGCAGCGTTCACAGGGGGGCGAACACTGAAGCTTTCTTT. It encodes CSVHRGANTEAFF.

This clonotype has a count of ten or more. CDR3 region: CASSLDYRDRTDTQYF. CDR3 DNA: TGTGCCAGCAGCTTAGATTACAGGGACCGCACAGATACGCAGTATTTT. The chain combines TRBV11-2 with TRBJ2-3, with D possibly being TRBD1 (6 bases). Deletions cut 0 bases from V and 1 base from J, with 11 bases between. The CDR3 is 16 amino acids. Germline V gene data show CDR1 as SGHAT and CDR2 as FQNNGV.

This clonotype was counted at least ten times. The V and J genes are TRBV6-1 and TRBJ1-2; 8 nucleotides match TRBD1. The junction had 10 bases not matched to a gene; V was cut back by 6 bases and J by 4 bases. The germline CDR1 and CDR2 sequences are MNHNS and SASEGT. The CDR3 is made up of 15 amino acids. The CDR3 DNA sequence: TGTGCCAGCAGCCGTCTCAGGACAGGGCCCTATGGCTACACCTTC. Its protein is CASSRLRTGPYGYTF.

This clonotype was observed many times. The rearrangement links TRBV27 to TRBJ1-4; 7 bases map to TRBD1. CDR3 length: 15 amino acids. V trimming: 5 bases; J trimming: 3 bases; junction bases outside the gene matches: 6. The germline CDR1 and CDR2 sequences are MNHEY and SMNVEV (reference sequence). CDR3 DNA: TGTGCCAGCAGTCCTCAGGGGGTGGCTAATGAAAAACTGTTTTTT. Translating gives CASSPQGVANEKLFF.

This clonotype was counted many times. The rearrangement links TRBV30 to TRBJ2-5; D tentatively fits TRBD1 or TRBD2 (5 bases each). This CDR3 is built from 15 residues. The germline gives CDR1 GTSNPN, CDR2 SVGIG (reference sequence). V gave up 1 base and J gave up 0 bases, with 12 bases separating them. The CDR3 loop reads CAWSATGTNQETQYF. CDR3 nucleotides: TGTGCCTGGAGTGCGACCGGGACCAACCAAGAGACCCAGTACTTC.

There are a few counts of this clonotype. The rearrangement uses TRBV7-9 and TRBJ2-1; 8 bases match TRBD2. The J segment lost 7 bases and the V segment lost 8 bases, leaving 10 bases of the junction unmatched. The CDR3 loop spans 14 amino acids. The germline V gene has CDR1 SEHNR and CDR2 FQNEAQ (reference sequence). Here the CDR3 reads CASLRGGHTNEQFF. Here the CDR3 DNA reads TGTGCCAGCTTACGGGGGGGGCACACGAATGAGCAGTTCTTC.

In regard to this clonotype: This may be a read error: a much more frequent sequence differs by one nucleotide. The V gene is TRBV27, the J gene TRBJ2-7, with TRBD1 as a possible D gene (6 bases). Germline lookup yields CDR1 MNHEY and CDR2 SMNVEV (reference sequence). This CDR3 spans 16 amino acids. Trimming removed 6 bases at V and 2 bases at J, with 20 bases between. The CDR3 nucleotides read TGTGCCAGCAGATCCTCAGGGGCGAGGGTACCCTACGAGCAGTACTTC. It yields the protein CASRSSGARVPYEQYF.